Listed here is a single T cell receptor beta chain. The entry originates in a study of blood T cell repertoires in COVID-19. Study information: Collection of acute and convalescent COVID-19 samples took place in the United States, Italy and Spain. PBMCs, B-cell-depleted T cells, or T cells were the source of the cDNA or gDNA that made up the material.

V shed 0 bases, J shed 0 bases, and the junction held 6 bases outside the gene matches. The CDR3 has 18 residues. The germline gives CDR1 LNHDA, CDR2 SQIVND (reference sequence). Source study methods: The assay estimated nucleated cells by amplifying reference gene primers. Libraries were prepared by immunoSEQ multiplex PCR; TCRdb keeps only in-frame clonotypes and omits some of them. Clonal size and the V and J genes are those of that table, whereas D and trimming came from the DNA. Among 75,000 to 80,000 clones listed, just over 85% were seen once. The specimen was peripheral blood. The receptor comes from a human donor in a cohort sampled during active COVID-19. The chain couples TRBV19 to TRBJ2-1; 9 nucleotides line up with TRBD2. CDR3 loop: CASSIDLAGDSSYNEQFF. Here the CDR3 DNA reads TGTGCCAGTAGTATAGATTTAGCGGGAGACAGCTCCTACAATGAGCAGTTCTTC.